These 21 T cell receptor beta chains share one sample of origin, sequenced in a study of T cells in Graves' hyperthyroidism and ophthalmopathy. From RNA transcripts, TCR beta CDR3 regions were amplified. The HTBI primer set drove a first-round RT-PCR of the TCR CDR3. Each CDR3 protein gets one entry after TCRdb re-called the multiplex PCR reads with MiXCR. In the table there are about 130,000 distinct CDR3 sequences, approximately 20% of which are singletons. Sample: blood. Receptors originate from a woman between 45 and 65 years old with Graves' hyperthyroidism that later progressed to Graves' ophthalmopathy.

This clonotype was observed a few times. CDR3 sequence (DNA): TGTGCCAGCAGCTTAATTCAGGGGCTTTTGACTGAAGCTTTCTTT. Protein product: CASSLIQGLLTEAFF. The chain is built from TRBV7-9 and TRBJ1-1, with D perhaps TRBD1 (6 bases). Germline V gene sequence: CDR1 SEHNR, CDR2 FQNEAQ (reference sequence). This CDR3 spans 15 amino acids. Trimming took off 2 bases at V and 5 bases at J, with 15 bases between the two ends.

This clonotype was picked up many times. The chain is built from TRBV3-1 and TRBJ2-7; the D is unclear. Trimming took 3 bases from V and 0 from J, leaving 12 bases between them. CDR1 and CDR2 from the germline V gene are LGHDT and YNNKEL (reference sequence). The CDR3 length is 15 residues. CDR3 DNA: TGTGCCAGCAGCCATCGCCACCATAGCTCCTACGAGCAGTACTTC. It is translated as CASSHRHHSSYEQYF.

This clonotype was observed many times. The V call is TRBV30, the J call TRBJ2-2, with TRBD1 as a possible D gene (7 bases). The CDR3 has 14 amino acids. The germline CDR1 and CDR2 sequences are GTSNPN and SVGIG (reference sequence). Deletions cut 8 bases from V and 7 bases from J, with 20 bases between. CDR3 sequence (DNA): TGTGCCCACCGAGCGGAGGGGGCCATCGGGGAGCTGTTTTTT. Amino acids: CAHRAEGAIGELFF.

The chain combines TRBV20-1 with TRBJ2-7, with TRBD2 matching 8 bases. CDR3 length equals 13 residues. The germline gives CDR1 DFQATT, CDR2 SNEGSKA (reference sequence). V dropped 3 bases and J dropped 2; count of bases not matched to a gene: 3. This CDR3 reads CSASGSGTYEQYF. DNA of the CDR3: TGCAGTGCTAGCGGTAGCGGGACCTACGAGCAGTACTTC.

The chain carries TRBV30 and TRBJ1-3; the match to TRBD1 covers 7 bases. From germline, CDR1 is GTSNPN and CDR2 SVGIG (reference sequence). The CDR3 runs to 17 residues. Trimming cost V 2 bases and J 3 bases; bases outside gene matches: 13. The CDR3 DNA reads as TGTGCCTGGAGTCCACAGGGGATAGGAATTGATGGAAACACCATATATTTT. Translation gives CAWSPQGIGIDGNTIYF.

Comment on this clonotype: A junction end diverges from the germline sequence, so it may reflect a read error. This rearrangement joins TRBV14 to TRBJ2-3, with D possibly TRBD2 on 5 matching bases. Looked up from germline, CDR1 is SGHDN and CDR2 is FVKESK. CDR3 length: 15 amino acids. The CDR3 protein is CASSQGGVWSDTHYF. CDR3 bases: TGTGCCAGCAGCCAAGGGGGAGTATGGTCAGATACGCACTATTTT. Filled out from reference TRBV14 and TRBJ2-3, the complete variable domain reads EAGVTQFPSHSVIEKGQTVTLRCDPISGHDNLYWYRRVMGKEIKFLLHFVKESKQDESGMPNNRFLAERTGGTYSTLKVQPAELEDSGVYFCASSQGGVWSDTHYFGPGTRLTVL.

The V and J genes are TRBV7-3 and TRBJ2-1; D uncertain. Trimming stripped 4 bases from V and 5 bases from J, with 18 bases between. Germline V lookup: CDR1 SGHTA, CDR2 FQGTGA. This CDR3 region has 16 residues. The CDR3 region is CASSSQLTHPDNEQFF. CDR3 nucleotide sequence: TGTGCCAGCAGCTCACAACTCACCCACCCGGACAATGAGCAGTTCTTC.

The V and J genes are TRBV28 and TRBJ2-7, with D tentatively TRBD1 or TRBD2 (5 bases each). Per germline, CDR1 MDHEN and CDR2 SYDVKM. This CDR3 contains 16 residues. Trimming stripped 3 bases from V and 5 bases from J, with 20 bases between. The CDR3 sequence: CASSFSPGRPIHEQYF. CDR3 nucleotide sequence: TGTGCCAGCAGTTTTTCACCGGGACGGCCGATCCACGAGCAGTACTTC. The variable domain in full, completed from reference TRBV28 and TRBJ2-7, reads DVKVTQSSRYLVKRTGEKVFLECVQDMDHENMFWYRQDPGLGLRLIYFSYDVKMKEKGDIPEGYSVSREKKERFSLILESASTNQTSMYLCASSFSPGRPIHEQYFGPGTRLTVT.

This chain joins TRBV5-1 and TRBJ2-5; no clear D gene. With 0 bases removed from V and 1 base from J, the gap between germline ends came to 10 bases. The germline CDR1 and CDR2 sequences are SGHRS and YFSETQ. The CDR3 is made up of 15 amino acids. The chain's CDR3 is CASSLVEGVQETQYF. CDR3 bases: TGCGCCAGCAGCTTGGTCGAAGGTGTCCAAGAGACCCAGTACTTC.

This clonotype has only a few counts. The CDR3 DNA sequence: TGTGCCAGCAGCTTAGTCCTAGCGGGCGCTCTTTACGAGCAGTACTTC. Its translation is CASSLVLAGALYEQYF. The gene calls are TRBV7-2 and TRBJ2-7, with TRBD2 matching over 8 bases. The CDR3 loop spans 16 amino acids. The trim removed 1 base at V and 4 bases at J, leaving 9 bases unmatched. Germline CDR1 is SGHTA and CDR2 is FQGNSA.

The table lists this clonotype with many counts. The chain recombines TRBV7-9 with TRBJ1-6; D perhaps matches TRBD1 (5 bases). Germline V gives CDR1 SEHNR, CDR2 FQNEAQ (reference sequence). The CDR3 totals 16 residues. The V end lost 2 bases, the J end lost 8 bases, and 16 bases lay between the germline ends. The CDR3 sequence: CASSLPGLGEDSPLHF. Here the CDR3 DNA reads TGTGCCAGCAGCTTACCGGGCTTGGGGGAGGATTCACCCCTCCACTTT. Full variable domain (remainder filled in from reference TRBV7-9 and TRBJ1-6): DTGVSQNPRHKITKRGQNVTFRCDPISEHNRLYWYRQTLGQGPEFLTYFQNEAQLEKSRLLSDRFSAERPKGSFSTLEIQRTEQGDSAMYLCASSLPGLGEDSPLHFGNGTRLTVT.

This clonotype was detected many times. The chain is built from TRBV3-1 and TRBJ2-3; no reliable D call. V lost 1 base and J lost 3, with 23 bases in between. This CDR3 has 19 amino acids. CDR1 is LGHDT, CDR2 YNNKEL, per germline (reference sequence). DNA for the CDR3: TGTGCCAGCAGCCAAGGATTAATTCAAGGGCCTCCAAGGACAGATACGCAGTATTTT. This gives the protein CASSQGLIQGPPRTDTQYF.

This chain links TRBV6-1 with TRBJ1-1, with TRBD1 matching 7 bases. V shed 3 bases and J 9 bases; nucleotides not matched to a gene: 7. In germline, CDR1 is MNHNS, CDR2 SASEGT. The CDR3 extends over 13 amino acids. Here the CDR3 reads CASSEKGQRKAFF. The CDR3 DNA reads TGTGCCAGCAGTGAGAAGGGACAGAGAAAAGCTTTCTTT.

The CDR3 bases are TGTGCCAGCAGTTTTACTCTCCCTCTTTACGAGCAGTACTTC. The encoded protein is CASSFTLPLYEQYF. The chain uses TRBV28 and TRBJ2-7; D remains ambiguous. Germline CDR1 and CDR2: MDHEN and SYDVKM. CDR3 size: 14 residues. V lost 3 bases, J lost 4 bases, and 13 bases lay in between.

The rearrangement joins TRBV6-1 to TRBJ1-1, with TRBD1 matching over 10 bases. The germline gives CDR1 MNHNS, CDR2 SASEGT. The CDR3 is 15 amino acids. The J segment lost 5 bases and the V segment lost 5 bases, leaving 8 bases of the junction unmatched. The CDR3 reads CASSPETGGRTEAFF. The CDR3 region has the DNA TGTGCCAGCAGTCCGGAGACAGGGGGCAGGACTGAAGCTTTCTTT.

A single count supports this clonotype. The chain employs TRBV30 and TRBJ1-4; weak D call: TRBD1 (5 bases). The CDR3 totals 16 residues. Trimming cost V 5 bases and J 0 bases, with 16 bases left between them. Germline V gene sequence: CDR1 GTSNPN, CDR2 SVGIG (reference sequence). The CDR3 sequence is CAWAKGTAATNEKLFF. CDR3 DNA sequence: TGTGCCTGGGCCAAAGGGACGGCTGCAACTAATGAAAAACTGTTTTTT.

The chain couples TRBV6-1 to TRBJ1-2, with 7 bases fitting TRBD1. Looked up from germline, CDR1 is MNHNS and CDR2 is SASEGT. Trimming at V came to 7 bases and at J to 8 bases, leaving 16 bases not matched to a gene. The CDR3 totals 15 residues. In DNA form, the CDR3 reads TGTGCCAGCAAGCCACACAGGGGTGGATTCGAGGGCTACACCTTC. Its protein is CASKPHRGGFEGYTF.

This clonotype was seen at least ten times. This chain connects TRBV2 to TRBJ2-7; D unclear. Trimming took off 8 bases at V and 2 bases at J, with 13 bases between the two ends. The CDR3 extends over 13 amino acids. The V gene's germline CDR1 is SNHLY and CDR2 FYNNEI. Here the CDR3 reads CASASDGAYEQYF. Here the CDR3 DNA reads TGTGCCAGCGCCTCGGACGGAGCCTACGAGCAGTACTTC.

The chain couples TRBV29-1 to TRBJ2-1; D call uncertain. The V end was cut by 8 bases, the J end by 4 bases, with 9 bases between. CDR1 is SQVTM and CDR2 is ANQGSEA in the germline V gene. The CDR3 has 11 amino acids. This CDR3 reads CSILRYNEQFF. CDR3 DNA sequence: TGCAGCATTCTTCGATACAATGAGCAGTTCTTC.

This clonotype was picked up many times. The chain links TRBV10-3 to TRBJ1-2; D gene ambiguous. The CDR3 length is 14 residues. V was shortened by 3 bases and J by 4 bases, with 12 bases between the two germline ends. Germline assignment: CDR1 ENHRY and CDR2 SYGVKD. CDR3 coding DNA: TGTGCCATCAGTGACCTAGACGGGTCCTATGGCTACACCTTC. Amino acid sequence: CAISDLDGSYGYTF.

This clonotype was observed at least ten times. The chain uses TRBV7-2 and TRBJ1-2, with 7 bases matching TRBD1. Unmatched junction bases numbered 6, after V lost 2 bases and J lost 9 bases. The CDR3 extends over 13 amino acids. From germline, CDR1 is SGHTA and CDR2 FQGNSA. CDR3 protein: CASSLRGTVRYTF. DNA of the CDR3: TGTGCCAGCAGCTTACGAGGGACAGTTCGCTACACCTTC. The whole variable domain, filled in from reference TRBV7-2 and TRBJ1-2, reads GAGVSQSPSNKVTEKGKDVELRCDPISGHTALYWYRQSLGQGLEFLIYFQGNSAPDKSGLPSDRFSAERTGGSVSTLTIQRTQQEDSAVYLCASSLRGTVRYTFGSGTRLTVV.